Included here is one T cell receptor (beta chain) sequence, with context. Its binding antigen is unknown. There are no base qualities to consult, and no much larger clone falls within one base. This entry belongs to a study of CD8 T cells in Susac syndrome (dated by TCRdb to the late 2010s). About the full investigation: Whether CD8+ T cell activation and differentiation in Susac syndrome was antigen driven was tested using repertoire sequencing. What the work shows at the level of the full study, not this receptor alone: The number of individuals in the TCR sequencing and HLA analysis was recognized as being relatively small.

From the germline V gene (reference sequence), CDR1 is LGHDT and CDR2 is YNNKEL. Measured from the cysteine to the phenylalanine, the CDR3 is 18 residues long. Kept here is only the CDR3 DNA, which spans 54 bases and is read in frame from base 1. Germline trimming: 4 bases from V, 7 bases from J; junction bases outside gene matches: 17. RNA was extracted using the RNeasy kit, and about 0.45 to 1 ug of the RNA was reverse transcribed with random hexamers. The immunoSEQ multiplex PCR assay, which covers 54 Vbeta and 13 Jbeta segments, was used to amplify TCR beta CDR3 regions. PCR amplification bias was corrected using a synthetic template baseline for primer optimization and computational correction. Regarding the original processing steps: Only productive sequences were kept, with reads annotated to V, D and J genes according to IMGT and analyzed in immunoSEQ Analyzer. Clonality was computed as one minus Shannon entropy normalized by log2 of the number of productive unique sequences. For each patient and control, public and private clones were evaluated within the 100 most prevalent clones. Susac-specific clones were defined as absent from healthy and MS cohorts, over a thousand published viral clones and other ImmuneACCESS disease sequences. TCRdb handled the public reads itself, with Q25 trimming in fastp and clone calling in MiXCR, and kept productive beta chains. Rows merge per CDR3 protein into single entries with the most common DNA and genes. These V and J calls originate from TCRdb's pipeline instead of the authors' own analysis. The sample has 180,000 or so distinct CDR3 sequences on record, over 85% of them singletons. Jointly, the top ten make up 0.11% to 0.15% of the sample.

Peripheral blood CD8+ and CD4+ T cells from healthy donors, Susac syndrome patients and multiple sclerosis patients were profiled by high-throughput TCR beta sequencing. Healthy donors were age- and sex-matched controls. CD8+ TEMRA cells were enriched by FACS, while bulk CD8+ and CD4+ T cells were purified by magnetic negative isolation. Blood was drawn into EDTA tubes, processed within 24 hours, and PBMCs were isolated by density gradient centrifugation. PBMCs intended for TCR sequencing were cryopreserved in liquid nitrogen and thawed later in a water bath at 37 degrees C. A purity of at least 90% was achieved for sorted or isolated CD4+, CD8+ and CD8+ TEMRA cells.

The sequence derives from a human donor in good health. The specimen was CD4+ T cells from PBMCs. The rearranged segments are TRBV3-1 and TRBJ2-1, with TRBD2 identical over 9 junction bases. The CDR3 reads CASSPGRFGGGGANEQFF. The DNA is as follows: TGTGCCAGCAGCCCCGGACGGTTTGGGGGCGGGGGGGCAAATGAGCAGTTCTTC.